The next 10 T cell receptor beta chains were all read from a single sample in a study of T cell responses to AZD1222 COVID-19 vaccine. Produced via immunoSEQ multiplex PCR; TCRdb's table is partial and in-frame only. This table has about 81,000 clones, approximately 90% appearing once. This specimen consisted of peripheral blood, obtained 28 days after the second AZD1222 dose. Receptors were obtained from an adult who received the AZD1222 COVID-19 vaccine.

This sequence joins TRBV5-1 and TRBJ2-2; D may be TRBD1 (6 bases). Trimming removed 3 bases at V and 0 bases at J, with 9 bases between. This CDR3 contains 15 residues. Germline V CDR1 and CDR2: SGHRS, YFSETQ. The CDR3 DNA is TGCGCCAGCAGCTCCGGGACACCGAACACCGGGGAGCTGTTTTTT. Translated: CASSSGTPNTGELFF.

The rearrangement links TRBV19 to TRBJ1-4; D not certain. In germline, CDR1 is LNHDA, CDR2 SQIVND (reference sequence). The CDR3 totals 14 residues. V shed 3 bases and J shed 8 bases, with 13 bases lying between them. In DNA, the CDR3 is TGTGCCAGTAGTATGGGTTGGACGTCAGAAAAACTGTTTTTT. Its protein is CASSMGWTSEKLFF.

The genes are TRBV7-9 and TRBJ1-4; D is possibly TRBD1 (5 bases). The germline V gene has CDR1 SEHNR and CDR2 FQNEAQ (reference sequence). The CDR3 sequence is 16 residues long. Between the trimmed V and J ends, which lost 3 bases and 1 base, there was a span of 12 bases. CDR3 amino acids: CASSFGQGRTNEKLFF. The CDR3 nucleotides read TGTGCCAGCAGCTTTGGGCAGGGCCGAACTAATGAAAAACTGTTTTTT.

The chain links TRBV27 to TRBJ1-1; a weak D match, TRBD1 (5 bases). The V gene lost 5 bases and the J gene lost 8 bases, with 12 bases spanning the gap. The CDR3 loop spans 12 amino acids. Germline CDR1 and CDR2: MNHEY and SMNVEV (reference sequence). For the CDR3, the DNA is TGTGCCAGCAGTCTCCCGGGGGGAGAAGCTTTCTTT. It yields the protein CASSLPGGEAFF.

This rearrangement joins TRBV6-1 to TRBJ1-5, with no clear D. V gave up 1 base and J gave up 4 bases, with 5 bases separating them. Germline CDR1 and CDR2: MNHNS and SASEGT. The CDR3 loop spans 13 amino acids. The CDR3 DNA follows: TGTGCCAGCAGTGAAGTGGGGAATCAGCCCCAGCATTTT. Translated, it gives CASSEVGNQPQHF.

The V gene is TRBV5-1, the J gene TRBJ2-2; D is ambiguous. There are 15 residues in the CDR3. CDR1 SGHRS and CDR2 YFSETQ come from the germline V gene. V lost 0 bases, J lost 3 bases, and 9 bases lay in between. CDR3 loop: CASSLETYYTGELFF. In DNA, the CDR3 is TGCGCCAGCAGCTTGGAGACTTATTACACCGGGGAGCTGTTTTTT.

This clone has a handful of counts. The gene calls are TRBV30 and TRBJ1-6; 9 nucleotides align to TRBD1. Germline V gene sequence: CDR1 GTSNPN, CDR2 SVGIG (reference sequence). This CDR3 has 15 residues. The V segment lost 4 bases and the J segment 6 bases; nucleotides outside the gene matches: 7. Here the CDR3 DNA reads TGTGCCTGGATCCCATGGGGACAGGGTAATTCACCCCTCCACTTT. This gives the protein CAWIPWGQGNSPLHF.

The V call is TRBV7-9, the J call TRBJ2-7, with a weak D call TRBD1 (6 bases). V was cut by 5 bases and J by 0 bases, with 14 bases left in between. The CDR3 extends over 15 amino acids. The germline V gene has CDR1 SEHNR and CDR2 FQNEAQ (reference sequence). DNA of the CDR3: TGTGCCAGCAGCGCCAGACAGGACCCCTCCTACGAGCAGTACTTC. As protein: CASSARQDPSYEQYF.

The rearrangement joins TRBV6-6 to TRBJ2-2; 7 bases fit TRBD1. J gave up 5 bases and V 6 bases, and 3 bases lay outside the gene matches. The CDR3 totals 13 residues. Per the germline V gene, CDR1 is MNHNY and CDR2 is SVGAGI (reference sequence). This chain's CDR3 is CASRQGSTGELFF. The DNA for the CDR3 is TGTGCCAGCAGACAGGGGTCAACCGGGGAGCTGTTTTTT.

This chain uses TRBV18 with TRBJ1-5; D is uncertain. The germline V gene has CDR1 KGHSH and CDR2 LQKENI. Trimming took 0 bases from V and 2 from J, leaving 2 bases between them. This CDR3 contains 13 residues. In DNA, the CDR3 is TGTGCCAGCTCACCACCAGGCAATCAGCCCCAGCATTTT. Translating it yields CASSPPGNQPQHF.